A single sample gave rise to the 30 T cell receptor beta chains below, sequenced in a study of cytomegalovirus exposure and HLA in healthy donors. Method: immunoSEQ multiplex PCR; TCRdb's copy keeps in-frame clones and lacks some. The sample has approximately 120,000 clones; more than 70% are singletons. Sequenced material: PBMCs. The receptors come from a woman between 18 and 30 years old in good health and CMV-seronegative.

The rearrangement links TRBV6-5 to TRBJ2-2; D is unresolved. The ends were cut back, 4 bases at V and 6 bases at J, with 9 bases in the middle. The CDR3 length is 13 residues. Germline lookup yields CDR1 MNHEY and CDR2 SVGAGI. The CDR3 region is CASSFSLAGELFF. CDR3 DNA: TGTGCCAGCAGTTTTTCTCTCGCCGGGGAGCTGTTTTTT.

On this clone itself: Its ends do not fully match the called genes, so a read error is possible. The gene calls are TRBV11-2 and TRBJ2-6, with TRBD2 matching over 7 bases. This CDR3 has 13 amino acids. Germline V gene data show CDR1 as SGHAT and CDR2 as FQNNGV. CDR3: CASSPRPWRELSF. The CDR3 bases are TGTGCCAGCAGCCCGCGACCATGGCGGGAGTTGTCCTTC.

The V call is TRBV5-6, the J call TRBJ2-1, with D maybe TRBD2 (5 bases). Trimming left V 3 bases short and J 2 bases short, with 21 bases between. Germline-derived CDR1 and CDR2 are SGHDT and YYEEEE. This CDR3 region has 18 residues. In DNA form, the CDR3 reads TGTGCCAGCAGCTCGAGATACCTAGCCGTGACTACCTACAATGAGCAGTTCTTC. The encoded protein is CASSSRYLAVTTYNEQFF.

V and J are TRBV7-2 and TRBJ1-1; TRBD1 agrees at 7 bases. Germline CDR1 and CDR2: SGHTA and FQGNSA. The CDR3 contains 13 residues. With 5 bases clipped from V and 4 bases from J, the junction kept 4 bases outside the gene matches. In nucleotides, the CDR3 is TGTGCCAGCAGCCGAGACAGGGCCACTGAAGCTTTCTTT. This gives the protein CASSRDRATEAFF.

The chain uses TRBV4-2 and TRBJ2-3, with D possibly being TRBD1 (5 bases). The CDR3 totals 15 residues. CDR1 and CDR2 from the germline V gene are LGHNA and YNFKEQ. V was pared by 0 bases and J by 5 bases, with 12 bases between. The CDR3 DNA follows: TGTGCCAGCAGCCAAGATAACTTCCAGGGAGATACGCAGTATTTT. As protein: CASSQDNFQGDTQYF.

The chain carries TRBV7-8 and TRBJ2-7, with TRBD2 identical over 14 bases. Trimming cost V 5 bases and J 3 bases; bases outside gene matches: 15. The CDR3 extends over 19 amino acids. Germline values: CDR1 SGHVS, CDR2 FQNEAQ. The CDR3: CASSMGLAGVEPFLYEQYF. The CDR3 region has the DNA TGTGCCAGCAGCATGGGACTAGCGGGGGTGGAACCCTTTCTCTACGAGCAGTACTTC. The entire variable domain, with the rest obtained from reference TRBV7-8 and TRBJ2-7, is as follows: GAGVSQSPRYKVAKRGQDVALRCDPISGHVSLFWYQQALGQGPEFLTYFQNEAQLDKSGLPSDRFFAERPEGSVSTLKIQRTQQEDSAVYLCASSMGLAGVEPFLYEQYFGPGTRLTVT.

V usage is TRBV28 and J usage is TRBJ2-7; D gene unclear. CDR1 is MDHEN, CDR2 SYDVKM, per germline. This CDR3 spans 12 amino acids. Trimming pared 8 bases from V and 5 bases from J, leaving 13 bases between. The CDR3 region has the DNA TGTGCCAGCCACGGTTGGCGGCACGAGCAGTACTTC. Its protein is CASHGWRHEQYF.

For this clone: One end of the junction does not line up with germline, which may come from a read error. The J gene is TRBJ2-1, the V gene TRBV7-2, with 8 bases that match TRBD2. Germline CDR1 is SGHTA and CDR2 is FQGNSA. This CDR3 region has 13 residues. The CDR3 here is CASSLGSAGGLLF. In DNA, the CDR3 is TGTGCCAGCAGCTTAGGGAGCGCGGGAGGCCTACTCTTC.

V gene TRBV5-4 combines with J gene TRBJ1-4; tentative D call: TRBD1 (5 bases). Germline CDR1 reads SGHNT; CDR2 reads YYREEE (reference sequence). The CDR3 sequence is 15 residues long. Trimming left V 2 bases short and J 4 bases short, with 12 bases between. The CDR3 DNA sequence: TGTGCCAGCAGCTTCAGGGTAGGCGGTAATGAAAAACTGTTTTTT. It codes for CASSFRVGGNEKLFF.

CDR3 bases: TGTGCCAGCACCACGTGGCAGGGGGCGAATAATTCACCCCTCCACTTT. Translating gives CASTTWQGANNSPLHF. The chain has TRBV2 and TRBJ1-6; 8 positions match TRBD1. The CDR3 spans 16 residues. Germline V gives CDR1 SNHLY, CDR2 FYNNEI. Trimming at V came to 7 bases and at J to 5 bases, leaving 10 bases not matched to a gene.

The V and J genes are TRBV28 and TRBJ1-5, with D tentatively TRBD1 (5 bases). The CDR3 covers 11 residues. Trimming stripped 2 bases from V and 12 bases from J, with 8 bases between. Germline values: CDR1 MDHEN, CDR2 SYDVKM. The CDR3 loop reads CASSLGDYQHF. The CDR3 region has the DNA TGTGCCAGCAGTTTAGGGGACTACCAGCATTTT.

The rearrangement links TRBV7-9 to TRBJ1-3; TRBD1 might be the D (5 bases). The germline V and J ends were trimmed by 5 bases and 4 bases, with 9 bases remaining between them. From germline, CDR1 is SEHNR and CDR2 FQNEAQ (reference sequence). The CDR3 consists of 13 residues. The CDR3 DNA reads TGTGCCAGCAGCCCCCGACAGGGAAACACCATATATTTT. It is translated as CASSPRQGNTIYF.

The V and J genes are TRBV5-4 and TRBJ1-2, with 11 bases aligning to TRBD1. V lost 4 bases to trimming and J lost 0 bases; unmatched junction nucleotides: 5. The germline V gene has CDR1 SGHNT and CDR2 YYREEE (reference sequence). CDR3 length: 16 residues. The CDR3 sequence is CASSPDRGRANYGYTF. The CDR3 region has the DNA TGTGCCAGCAGCCCGGACAGGGGGCGAGCTAACTATGGCTACACCTTC. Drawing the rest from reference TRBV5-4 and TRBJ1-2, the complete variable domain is ETGVTQSPTHLIKTRGQQVTLRCSSQSGHNTVSWYQQALGQGPQFIFQYYREEENGRGNFPPRFSGLQFPNYSSELNVNALELDDSALYLCASSPDRGRANYGYTFGSGTRLTVV.

CDR3: CASSTGGALNTEAFF. For the CDR3, the DNA is TGTGCCAGCAGTACTGGGGGGGCTTTGAACACTGAAGCTTTCTTT. The V gene is TRBV28, the J gene TRBJ1-1; TRBD1 is a possible D gene (6 bases). The V end lost 5 bases, the J end lost 0 bases, and 13 bases lay between the germline ends. From germline, CDR1 is MDHEN and CDR2 SYDVKM. The CDR3 spans 15 residues.

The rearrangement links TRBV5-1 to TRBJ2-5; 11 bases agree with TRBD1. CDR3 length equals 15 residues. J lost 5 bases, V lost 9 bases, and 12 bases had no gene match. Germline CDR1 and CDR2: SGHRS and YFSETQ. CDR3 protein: CATGRTGGVIETQYF. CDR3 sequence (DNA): TGCGCCACCGGTAGGACAGGGGGCGTGATCGAGACCCAGTACTTC.

The CDR3 nucleotides read TGTGCCAGCCGGACACTTACCTACGAGCAGTACTTC. Translation gives CASRTLTYEQYF. The genes are TRBV28 and TRBJ2-7; tentatively, D is TRBD1 (5 bases). The length of the CDR3 is 12 residues. Trimming removed 8 bases at V and 2 bases at J, with 10 bases between. Germline lookup yields CDR1 MDHEN and CDR2 SYDVKM.

The CDR3 is CASSVRGEQFF. Here the CDR3 DNA reads TGTGCCAGCAGCGTACGGGGTGAGCAGTTCTTC. The chain links TRBV9 to TRBJ2-1, with a possible D match to TRBD2 (5 bases). Germline V CDR1 and CDR2: SGDLS, YYNGEE. The CDR3 extends over 11 amino acids. Trimming removed 1 base at V and 9 bases at J, with 5 bases between.

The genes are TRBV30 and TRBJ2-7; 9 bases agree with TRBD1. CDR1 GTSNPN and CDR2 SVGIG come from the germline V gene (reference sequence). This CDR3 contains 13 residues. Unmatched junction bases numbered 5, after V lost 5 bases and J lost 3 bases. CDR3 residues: CAWAGQGLYEQYF. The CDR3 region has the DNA TGTGCCTGGGCGGGACAGGGCCTCTACGAGCAGTACTTC. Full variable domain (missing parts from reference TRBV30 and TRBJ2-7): SQTIHQWPATLVQPVGSPLSLECTVEGTSNPNLYWYRQAAGRGLQLLFYSVGIGQISSEVPQNLSASRPQDRQFILSSKKLLLSDSGFYLCAWAGQGLYEQYFGPGTRLTVT.

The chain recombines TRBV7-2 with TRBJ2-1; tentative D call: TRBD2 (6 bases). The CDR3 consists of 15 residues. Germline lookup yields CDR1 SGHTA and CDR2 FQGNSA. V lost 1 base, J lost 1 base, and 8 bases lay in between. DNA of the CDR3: TGTGCCAGCAGCTTAGTAGCGGATTCCTACAATGAGCAGTTCTTC. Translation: CASSLVADSYNEQFF.

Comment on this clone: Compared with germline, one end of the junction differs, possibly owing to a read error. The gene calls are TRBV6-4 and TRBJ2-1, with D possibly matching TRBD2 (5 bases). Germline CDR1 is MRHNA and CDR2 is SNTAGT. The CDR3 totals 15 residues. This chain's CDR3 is CASSPTSSSHNEQFF. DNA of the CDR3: TGTGCCAGCAGTCCCACGTCTAGCTCCCACAATGAGCAGTTCTTC.

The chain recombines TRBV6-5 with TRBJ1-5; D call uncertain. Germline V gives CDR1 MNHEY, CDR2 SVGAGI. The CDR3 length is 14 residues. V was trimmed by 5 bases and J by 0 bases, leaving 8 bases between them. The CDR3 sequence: CASSLERSNQPQHF. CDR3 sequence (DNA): TGTGCCAGCAGTCTAGAGCGTAGCAATCAGCCCCAGCATTTT.

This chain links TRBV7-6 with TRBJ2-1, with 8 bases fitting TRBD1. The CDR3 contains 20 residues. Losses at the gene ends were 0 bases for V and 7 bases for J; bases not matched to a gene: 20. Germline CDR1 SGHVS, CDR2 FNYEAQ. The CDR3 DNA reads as TGTGCCAGCAGCTTAGCGTTGTATATTGAGAGGACAGGGAGACCGAATGAGCAGTTCTTC. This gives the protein CASSLALYIERTGRPNEQFF.

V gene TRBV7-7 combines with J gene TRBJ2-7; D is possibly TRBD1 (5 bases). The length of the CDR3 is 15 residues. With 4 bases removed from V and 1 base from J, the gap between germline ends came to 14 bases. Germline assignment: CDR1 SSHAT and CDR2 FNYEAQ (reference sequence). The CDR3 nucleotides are TGTGCCAGCAGCTATATCGGAAGGGGATCCTACGAGCAGTACTTC. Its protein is CASSYIGRGSYEQYF. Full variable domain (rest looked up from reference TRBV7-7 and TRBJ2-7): GAGVSQSPRYKVTKRGQDVTLRCDPISSHATLYWYQQALGQGPEFLTYFNYEAQPDKSGLPSDRFSAERPEGSISTLTIQRTEQRDSAMYRCASSYIGRGSYEQYFGPGTRLTVT.

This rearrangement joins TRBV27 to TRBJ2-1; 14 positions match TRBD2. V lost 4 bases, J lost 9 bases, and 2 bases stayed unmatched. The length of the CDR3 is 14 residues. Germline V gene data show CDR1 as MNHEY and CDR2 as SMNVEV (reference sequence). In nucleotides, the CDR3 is TGTGCCAGCAGTTCGGGACTAGCGGGAGTTGAGCAGTTCTTC. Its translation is CASSSGLAGVEQFF.

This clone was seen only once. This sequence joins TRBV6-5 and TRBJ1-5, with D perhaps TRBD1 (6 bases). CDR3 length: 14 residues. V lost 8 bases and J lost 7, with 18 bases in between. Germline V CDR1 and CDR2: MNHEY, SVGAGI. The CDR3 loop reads CASAQNRVNQPQHF. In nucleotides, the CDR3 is TGTGCCAGCGCACAAAACAGGGTAAACCAGCCCCAGCATTTT.

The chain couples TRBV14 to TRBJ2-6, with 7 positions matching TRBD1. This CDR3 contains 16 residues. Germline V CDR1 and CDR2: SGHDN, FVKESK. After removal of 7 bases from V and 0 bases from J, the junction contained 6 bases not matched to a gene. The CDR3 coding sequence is TGTGCCAGCATTAGGACAGGAAGCTCTGGGGCCAACGTCCTGACTTTC. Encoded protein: CASIRTGSSGANVLTF.

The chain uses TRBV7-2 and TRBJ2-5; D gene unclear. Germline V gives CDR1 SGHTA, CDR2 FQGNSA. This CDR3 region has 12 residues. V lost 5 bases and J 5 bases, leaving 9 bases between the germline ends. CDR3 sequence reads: CASSSDFETQYF. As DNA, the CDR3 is TGTGCCAGCAGCAGCGATTTCGAGACCCAGTACTTC.

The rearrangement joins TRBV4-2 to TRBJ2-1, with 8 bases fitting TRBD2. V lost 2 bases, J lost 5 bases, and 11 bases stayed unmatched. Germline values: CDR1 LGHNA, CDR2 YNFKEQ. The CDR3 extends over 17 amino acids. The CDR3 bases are TGTGCCAGCAGCCAATTACTAGCCGGGAGGGCCCACAATGAGCAGTTCTTC. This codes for CASSQLLAGRAHNEQFF.

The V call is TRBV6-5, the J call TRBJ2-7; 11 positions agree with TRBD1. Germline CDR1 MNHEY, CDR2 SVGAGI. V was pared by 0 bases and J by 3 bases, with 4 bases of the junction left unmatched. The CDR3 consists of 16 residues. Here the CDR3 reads CASSYSSGTGGYEQYF. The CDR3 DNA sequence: TGTGCCAGCAGTTACTCTTCCGGGACAGGGGGCTACGAGCAGTACTTC.

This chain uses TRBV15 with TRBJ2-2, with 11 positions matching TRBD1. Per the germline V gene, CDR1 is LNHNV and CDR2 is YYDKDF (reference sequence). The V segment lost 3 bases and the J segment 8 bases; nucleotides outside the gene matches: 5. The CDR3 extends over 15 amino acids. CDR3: CATSRDRGPVGELFF. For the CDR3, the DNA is TGTGCCACCAGCAGGGACAGGGGGCCCGTTGGGGAGCTGTTTTTT.